These 16 T cell receptor beta chains originate from one sample sequenced in a study of blood T cell repertoires in COVID-19. Only in-frame clones appear in the TCRdb table, and some are missing; sequencing was by immunoSEQ multiplex PCR. This sample has approximately 350,000 clones, with roughly 90% found just once. The sample was peripheral blood. These receptors were obtained from a woman in her sixties or seventies with COVID-19, enrolled during active disease.

The V gene is TRBV14, the J gene TRBJ1-1, with D maybe TRBD1 (6 bases). The CDR3 sequence is 13 residues long. V was cut by 2 bases and J by 11 bases, with 15 bases left in between. From germline, CDR1 is SGHDN and CDR2 FVKESK. Written as DNA, the CDR3 is TGTGCCAGCAGCCAAAATCGGGACAATCCCGCTTTCTTT. Residues: CASSQNRDNPAFF.

The sample holds a few counts of this clone. The gene calls are TRBV5-3 and TRBJ2-1; 8 nucleotides line up with TRBD2. TRBV5-3 is classed as an ORF, of uncertain function. The CDR3 is made up of 17 amino acids. V shed 4 bases, J shed 8 bases, and the junction held 17 bases outside the gene matches. CDR3: CARSQSRPGTSSDEQFF. DNA of the CDR3: TGTGCCAGAAGCCAATCGCGGCCTGGGACTAGTAGCGATGAGCAGTTCTTC.

This clone has at least ten counts. This chain joins TRBV7-9 and TRBJ2-1; D gene unclear. The CDR3 loop spans 11 amino acids. Trimming pared 3 bases from V and 12 bases from J, leaving 9 bases between. CDR1 is SEHNR and CDR2 is FQNEAQ in the germline V gene (reference sequence). Written as DNA, the CDR3 is TGTGCCAGCAGCTTTCCCTCTTCGCAGTTCTTC. The encoded protein is CASSFPSSQFF.

This clone has just one count. This chain links TRBV7-9 with TRBJ1-1; TRBD1 might be the D (6 bases). Per the germline V gene, CDR1 is SEHNR and CDR2 is FQNEAQ (reference sequence). The V and J ends lost 4 bases and 0 bases respectively, with 21 bases between them. CDR3 size: 18 residues. The CDR3 here is CASSSQGLRSDVNTEAFF. The CDR3 nucleotides are TGTGCCAGCAGCTCACAGGGCCTCCGTTCGGATGTGAACACTGAAGCTTTCTTT.

The chain links TRBV5-8 to TRBJ1-6; D unclear. V gave up 0 bases and J gave up 7 bases, with 8 bases separating them. CDR3 length equals 14 residues. Looked up from germline, CDR1 is SGHTS and CDR2 is YDEGEE. CDR3 residues: CASSLGGLNSPLHF. The CDR3 DNA is TGTGCCAGCAGCTTGGGCGGACTCAATTCACCCCTCCACTTT.

The chain joins TRBV29-1 to TRBJ1-1, with D unresolved. Germline CDR1 reads SQVTM; CDR2 reads ANQGSEA. The CDR3 sequence is 12 residues long. V was cut by 7 bases and J by 4 bases, with 13 bases left in between. In DNA form, the CDR3 reads TGCAGCGCCCTCGGGGTATTCACTGAAGCTTTCTTT. It is translated as CSALGVFTEAFF.

This chain joins TRBV5-6 and TRBJ1-2, with TRBD1 identical over 7 bases. The ends lost 4 bases at V and 3 bases at J; junction bases unmatched: 9. Germline CDR1 is SGHDT and CDR2 is YYEEEE. The CDR3 length is 15 residues. The CDR3 bases are TGTGCCAGCAGCCCCGAGGGGGCGTACTACTATGGCTACACCTTC. As protein: CASSPEGAYYYGYTF.

V usage is TRBV2 and J usage is TRBJ1-2, with 7 bases aligning to TRBD1. Germline lookup yields CDR1 SNHLY and CDR2 FYNNEI. After removal of 4 bases from V and 4 bases from J, the junction contained 6 bases not matched to a gene. CDR3 size: 14 residues. CDR3 protein: CASSATGESYGYTF. CDR3 sequence (DNA): TGTGCCAGCAGTGCAACAGGGGAGTCCTATGGCTACACCTTC.

V and J are TRBV18 and TRBJ1-1; a possible D gene is TRBD1 (5 bases). Germline CDR1 and CDR2: KGHSH and LQKENI. V was cut by 3 bases and J by 3 bases, with 8 bases left in between. The CDR3 loop spans 13 amino acids. CDR3 DNA: TGTGCCAGCTCACCTATGACAGACACTGAAGCTTTCTTT. This encodes CASSPMTDTEAFF.

The chain combines TRBV4-1 with TRBJ2-3; 8 bases line up with TRBD1. CDR1 is MGHRA and CDR2 is YSYEKL in the germline V gene. Trimming removed 0 bases from V and 6 bases from J; junction bases left unmatched: 5. The CDR3 loop spans 15 amino acids. The chain's CDR3 is CASSQDGRGPDTQYF. The CDR3 DNA sequence: TGCGCCAGCAGCCAAGATGGCAGGGGGCCGGATACGCAGTATTTT.

Only one count was recorded for this clone. The chain carries TRBV30 and TRBJ1-2, with D unresolved. Trimming removed 5 bases from V and 3 bases from J, with 19 bases in between. This CDR3 region has 15 residues. Germline values: CDR1 GTSNPN, CDR2 SVGIG (reference sequence). CDR3 sequence reads: CAWDPGNSIDYGYTF. As DNA, the CDR3 is TGTGCCTGGGACCCCGGGAACAGCATCGACTATGGCTACACCTTC. Supplemented by reference TRBV30 and TRBJ1-2, the full variable domain reads SQTIHQWPATLVQPVGSPLSLECTVEGTSNPNLYWYRQAAGRGLQLLFYSVGIGQISSEVPQNLSASRPQDRQFILSSKKLLLSDSGFYLCAWDPGNSIDYGYTFGSGTRLTVV.

This clone was detected a few times. V is TRBV28 and J is TRBJ1-4; 8 nucleotides line up with TRBD1. The V gene's germline CDR1 is MDHEN and CDR2 SYDVKM. The V segment lost 4 bases and the J segment 1 base; nucleotides outside the gene matches: 8. The CDR3 covers 17 residues. The CDR3 nucleotides are TGTGCCAGCAGTTCTCTTGGACAGGGATTAACTAATGAAAAACTGTTTTTT. Its translation is CASSSLGQGLTNEKLFF.

This chain links TRBV4-2 with TRBJ1-4, with D possibly being TRBD1 (5 bases). Trimming took off 0 bases at V and 6 bases at J, with 8 bases between the two ends. The CDR3 contains 14 residues. From germline, CDR1 is LGHNA and CDR2 YNFKEQ. CDR3 loop: CASSQDPGDEKLFF. In DNA form, the CDR3 reads TGTGCCAGCAGCCAAGATCCGGGGGATGAAAAACTGTTTTTT.

V is TRBV21-1 and J is TRBJ1-1. TRBV21-1 is a pseudogene locus. This CDR3 has 12 residues. As DNA, the CDR3 is TGTGCCAGCAGCAAGAGAGGTGCTGAAGCTTTCTTT. Translating it yields CASSKRGAEAFF.

J is TRBJ1-1 and V is TRBV7-9; possibly TRBD1 for D (6 bases). Germline-derived CDR1 and CDR2 are SEHNR and FQNEAQ (reference sequence). V was clipped by 0 bases and J by 2 bases, with 10 bases between them. CDR3 size: 15 residues. The CDR3 here is CASSLADRTNTEAFF. In DNA, the CDR3 is TGTGCCAGCAGCTTAGCGGACAGAACAAACACTGAAGCTTTCTTT.

V usage is TRBV7-2 and J usage is TRBJ1-5; D not certain. The V end lost 4 bases, the J end lost 7 bases, and 11 bases lay between the germline ends. Germline V gene sequence: CDR1 SGHTA, CDR2 FQGNSA. The CDR3 totals 13 residues. In DNA, the CDR3 is TGTGCCAGCAGCTATCGACCGGGGCAGCCCCAGCATTTT. It is translated as CASSYRPGQPQHF.